This T cell receptor beta chain was found in a study of cytomegalovirus exposure and HLA in healthy donors. At the level of the study: Sequencing of 150 million to 200 million T cells in an earlier analysis found 100 million to 140 million unique TCR beta sequences. Study findings and constraints: Upon later analysis, HLA-associated TCR beta chains proved more clonally expanded than other, equally common chains. Sequencing probably produced one cluster of sequence variants that were highly shared.

Concerning this clone: Its specificity is unknown.

The length of the CDR3 is 15 residues. Germline CDR1 is SGDLS and CDR2 is YYNGEE. V lost 2 bases to trimming and J lost 2 bases; unmatched junction nucleotides: 6. Vbeta (60) and Jbeta (13) primers were used in the PCR. The method was immunoSEQ multiplex PCR; TCRdb's version includes in-frame clones alone and lacks a portion of them. The data show about 180,000 clones, about four fifths seen once. The sequence was obtained from a woman aged 30 to 39 in good health and CMV-seronegative. The chain has TRBV9 and TRBJ2-7, with TRBD2 identical over 8 bases. Sequenced sample: PBMCs. The CDR3 DNA reads as TGTGCCAGCAGCGTTCAAGCGGGGGCAACCTACGAGCAGTACTTC. This translates into CASSVQAGATYEQYF.